This entry describes one TCR beta chain. The source of the sample is a study of T cell changes during pregnancy in multiple sclerosis. CDR1 and CDR2 (germline): SGHRS, YFSETQ. This CDR3 region has 14 residues. Germline trimming cut 3 bases from V and 3 bases from J; bases unmatched to any gene: 6. Clones were sequenced by immunoSEQ multiplex PCR, and TCRdb holds only the in-frame ones, with some missing. The sample includes tens of thousands of clones, around 92% of them seen just once. Sequencing used CD4+ T cells from peripheral blood mononuclear cells, obtained in the second trimester of pregnancy. This TCR derives from a female donor in good health, enrolled as a control in a pregnancy study. The genes are TRBV5-1 and TRBJ2-7; TRBD1 matches at 7 bases. The CDR3 is CASSYGTESYEQYF. The DNA for the CDR3 is TGCGCCAGCAGCTACGGGACAGAAAGCTACGAGCAGTACTTC. The variable domain in full, completed from reference TRBV5-1 and TRBJ2-7, reads KAGVTQTPRYLIKTRGQQVTLSCSPISGHRSVSWYQQTPGQGLQFLFEYFSETQRNKGNFPGRFSGRQFSNSRSEMNVSTLELGDSALYLCASSYGTESYEQYFGPGTRLTVT.